The 17 T cell receptor beta chains given below trace back to one sample, sequenced in a study of early T cells in non-severe SARS-CoV-2 infection. From the 5' RACE reads, TCRdb called clonotypes with MiXCR, one entry per CDR3 protein. This sample has under 85,000 distinct CDR3 sequences, with 9.5% to 15% found just once. The sequenced sample was whole blood, obtained at baseline. These receptors were taken from an adult who was a healthcare worker with PCR-confirmed SARS-CoV-2 infection or an uninfected control (not recorded which). The donor label of this sample is uncertain.

This clonotype has more than one count but fewer than ten. CDR3 amino acids: CAIGVNYEQYF. The CDR3 coding sequence is TGTGCCATCGGCGTTAACTACGAGCAGTACTTC. The rearrangement uses TRBV10-3 and TRBJ2-7, with D hard to call. Per germline, CDR1 ENHRY and CDR2 SYGVKD. Trimming pared 8 bases from V and 3 bases from J, leaving 8 bases between. The CDR3 consists of 11 residues.

This clonotype has just a few counts. The chain joins TRBV12-5 to TRBJ2-3; D remains unclear. Germline CDR1 and CDR2: LGHNT and FRNRAP. Trimming removed 2 bases at V and 3 bases at J, with 3 bases between. This CDR3 region has 12 residues. Written as DNA, the CDR3 is TGTGCTAGTGGTTTGTTGACAGATACGCAGTATTTT. Translating it yields CASGLLTDTQYF.

There are a few counts of this clonotype. The V and J genes are TRBV5-1 and TRBJ2-1, with TRBD1 matching 7 bases. Germline V CDR1 and CDR2: SGHRS, YFSETQ. J lost 8 bases, V lost 0 bases, and 8 bases had no gene match. The length of the CDR3 is 15 residues. CDR3 sequence (DNA): TGCGCCAGCAGCTTGGAGAGGGGGCCTTTGGATGAGCAGTTCTTC. This translates into CASSLERGPLDEQFF.

The rearrangement uses TRBV27 and TRBJ2-7; a possible D gene is TRBD1 (5 bases). Trimming removed 3 bases at V and 0 bases at J, with 12 bases between. The CDR3 has 15 amino acids. Germline-derived CDR1 and CDR2 are MNHEY and SMNVEV (reference sequence). The CDR3 sequence: CASSLTVGSSYEQYF. The CDR3 DNA reads as TGTGCCAGCAGTTTGACAGTCGGAAGCTCCTACGAGCAGTACTTC.

This clonotype qualifies as medium-sized. The CDR3 coding sequence is TGCGCCAGCAGCTTGGCAGGCGCTGAGCAGTTCTTC. Translated, it gives CASSLAGAEQFF. V usage is TRBV5-1 and J usage is TRBJ2-1, with D uncertain. Trimming pared 0 bases from V and 9 bases from J, leaving 7 bases between. The CDR3 extends over 12 amino acids. Germline assignment: CDR1 SGHRS and CDR2 YFSETQ.

This clonotype was picked up a small number of times. V and J are TRBV6-5 and TRBJ2-3; TRBD2 matches at 10 bases. The germline V gene has CDR1 MNHEY and CDR2 SVGAGI. V dropped 3 bases and J dropped 7; count of bases not matched to a gene: 7. The CDR3 covers 15 residues. CDR3 nucleotide sequence: TGTGCCAGCAGTTATAAGCGGGGGGGCTATAATACGCAGTATTTT. This sequence encodes CASSYKRGGYNTQYF.

In its sample, this clonotype was seen a few times. The chain combines TRBV10-3 with TRBJ1-2; 8 positions match TRBD1. V gave up 8 bases and J gave up 0 bases; unmatched junction bases: 8. The germline V gene has CDR1 ENHRY and CDR2 SYGVKD. The CDR3 totals 15 residues. This chain's CDR3 is CAIAPGQASNYGYTF. DNA of the CDR3: TGTGCCATCGCTCCGGGACAGGCGTCTAACTATGGCTACACCTTC.

This clonotype showed up just a few times. V is TRBV6-4 and J is TRBJ2-2; no clear D. Germline lookup yields CDR1 MRHNA and CDR2 SNTAGT. This CDR3 is 13 amino acids long. Trimming took off 5 bases at V and 0 bases at J, with 4 bases between the two ends. The CDR3 is CASSTSNTGELFF. CDR3 sequence (DNA): TGTGCCAGCAGTACCTCGAACACCGGGGAGCTGTTTTTT.

The chain joins TRBV7-2 to TRBJ2-3; TRBD1 agrees at 9 bases. The CDR3 runs 15 residues. Trimming cost V 1 base and J 1 base; bases outside gene matches: 0. Germline CDR1 is SGHTA and CDR2 is FQGNSA. The CDR3 nucleotides read TGTGCCAGCAGCTTAGGACAGGGGGGCACAGATACGCAGTATTTT. Protein: CASSLGQGGTDTQYF.

This clonotype was observed at least ten times. The chain is built from TRBV12-3 or TRBV12-4 and TRBJ2-7; D is tentatively TRBD1 or TRBD2 (5 bases each). Between the trimmed V and J ends, which lost 0 bases and 6 bases, there was a span of 9 bases. CDR3 length equals 13 residues. CDR3 DNA sequence: TGTGCCAGCAGTTTAGCCCGGGGCGGCGAGCAGTACTTC. Its protein product is CASSLARGGEQYF.

This clonotype was picked up a small number of times. The J gene is TRBJ2-2, the V gene TRBV9; tentative D call: TRBD2 (7 bases). V gave up 0 bases and J gave up 3 bases, with 12 bases separating them. The germline V gene encodes CDR1 SGDLS and CDR2 YYNGEE. The length of the CDR3 is 16 residues. CDR3 in DNA: TGTGCCAGCAGCGTAGCAGGCGGGGGCCACACCGGGGAGCTGTTTTTT. Translation gives CASSVAGGGHTGELFF.

This clonotype was seen at least ten times. The V call is TRBV4-1, the J call TRBJ1-5, with TRBD1 identical over 7 bases. Trimming removed 0 bases from V and 4 bases from J; junction bases left unmatched: 0. The germline CDR1 and CDR2 sequences are MGHRA and YSYEKL. The CDR3 has 14 residues. CDR3 sequence: CASSQDRGNQPQHF. For the CDR3, the DNA is TGCGCCAGCAGCCAAGACAGGGGGAATCAGCCCCAGCATTTT.

This clonotype was counted many times. The chain combines TRBV19 with TRBJ2-1; possible D gene TRBD2, 6 bases. The CDR3 extends over 14 amino acids. Germline V gene sequence: CDR1 LNHDA, CDR2 SQIVND (reference sequence). V lost 1 base, J lost 8 bases, and 12 bases lay in between. CDR3 coding DNA: TGTGCCAGTAGTATAGGGCTAGCGTGGGATGAGCAGTTCTTC. Translation gives CASSIGLAWDEQFF.

This clonotype was found a few times. The V call is TRBV20-1, the J call TRBJ2-1; 11 nucleotides line up with TRBD2. The V and J ends lost 4 bases and 3 bases, in that order; junction bases with no gene match: 8. The CDR3 runs to 16 residues. Per the germline V gene, CDR1 is DFQATT and CDR2 is SNEGSKA (reference sequence). Here the CDR3 DNA reads TGCAGTGCTATCTCCGCTACTAGCGGGGGCTACAATGAGCAGTTCTTC. This sequence encodes CSAISATSGGYNEQFF.

The chain recombines TRBV29-1 with TRBJ2-5, with D possibly called TRBD1 or TRBD2 (5 bases each). V dropped 0 bases and J dropped 4 bases, with 9 bases sitting between them. The germline CDR1 and CDR2 sequences are SQVTM and ANQGSEA. The CDR3 is 13 residues long. The CDR3 is CSVEEAGRETQYF. CDR3 nucleotides: TGCAGCGTTGAAGAGGCAGGGAGAGAGACCCAGTACTTC.

This chain links TRBV19 with TRBJ2-1, with 12 nucleotides matching TRBD2. Losses at the gene ends were 5 bases for V and 4 bases for J; bases not matched to a gene: 6. The CDR3 loop spans 16 amino acids. CDR1 is LNHDA, CDR2 SQIVND, per germline (reference sequence). DNA of the CDR3: TGTGCCAGTAGTGCCGCTAGCGGGGGGGCATACAATGAGCAGTTCTTC. Protein product: CASSAASGGAYNEQFF.

Ten or more counts support this clonotype. The chain joins TRBV10-3 to TRBJ1-2, with TRBD1 matching over 8 bases. From germline, CDR1 is ENHRY and CDR2 SYGVKD. V lost 7 bases, J lost 5 bases, and 6 bases stayed unmatched. The CDR3 spans 13 residues. CDR3 loop: CAITQDRVYGYTF. The CDR3 DNA is TGTGCCATCACCCAGGACAGGGTATATGGCTACACCTTC.